This TCR beta chain stems from a study of T cells in Graves' hyperthyroidism and ophthalmopathy (dated by TCRdb to about 2019). General notes on the study: Peripheral blood was collected at initial diagnosis, before any treatment. Prospective prediction of ophthalmopathy was tested in an independent validation cohort consisting of roughly 19 hyperthyroidism patients and 15 to 17 patients who later progressed to ophthalmopathy. The roughly 100 discovery patients were randomly divided into training and test sets at a 7:3 ratio. The study also compared thyroid tissue and blood T-cell repertoires from a handful of Graves' hyperthyroidism patients. Once sampling was done, hyperthyroidism patients were given methimazole at a starting dose of 30 mg daily, whereas ophthalmopathy patients were given high-dose intravenous methylprednisolone. The paper describes TCR Vbeta CDR3 sequencing of more than 120 peripheral blood samples, made up of approximately 40 ophthalmopathy patients, over 70 hyperthyroidism patients and about 17 progressor patients. TCR V-J signatures able to tell the groups apart were searched for in a discovery cohort of approximately 95 patients, of whom fewer than 45 had Graves' ophthalmopathy and about 60 had stable Graves' hyperthyroidism.

Hyperthyroidism patients were newly diagnosed, with disease duration under 2 months, and aged 18 to 65 years. Any patient with an uncontrolled infection, another autoimmune disease, pregnancy or lactation was excluded. Diagnoses were based on clinical symptoms, serum thyroxine and TRAb, thyroid ultrasound and orbital computed tomography. For progressor patients, blood was drawn at the first diagnosis of hyperthyroidism, before any ophthalmopathy symptoms had appeared. PBMCs were isolated from 7.5 to 10 ml of fresh peripheral blood by Ficoll-Paque density gradient centrifugation. Progressor patients were first diagnosed with Graves' hyperthyroidism and then developed ophthalmopathy during follow-up. Trizol reagent was used to extract total RNA, and RNA quality was then checked on an Agilent 2100 Bioanalyzer. This clonotype appeared many times. Its antigen specificity is not known. There are no base qualities to consult, and no much larger clone falls within one base.

Taken from cysteine to phenylalanine, the CDR3 has 15 residues. Only the CDR3 region is kept as DNA, spanning 45 bases read in frame from base 1. Clipping removes 1 base from V and 3 bases from J, with 2 as the unmatched junction base count. Taken from the germline V gene, the CDR1 and CDR2 loops are SGHRS and YFSETQ. The paper as a whole reports these results and caveats: Most expanded thyroid clonotypes (frequency above 0.001) were also detected in blood, a finding suggesting that blood repertoires may reflect thyroid immune responses. A 13 V-J signature model separated ophthalmopathy from stable hyperthyroidism, with 87.88% sensitivity and roughly 84% specificity in cross-validation and 80%/75% in testing. In validation, the model predicted progression to ophthalmopathy with over 65% sensitivity and roughly 72% specificity, a median of about 6.7 months before onset. Sample size was not statistically predetermined, and blinding of investigators to group allocation was not performed.

The TCR beta CDR3 regions were amplified from RNA transcripts. The first round of RT-PCR for the TCR CDR3 was performed with the HTBI primer set and the Qiagen OneStep RT-PCR kit. A second multiplex PCR round built the libraries, followed by size selection and purification. The libraries were sequenced on an Illumina HiSeq2000 using paired-end 100 bp reads. Concerning the study's data processing: SOAPnuke was used to process the raw data, with reads discarded if the reads contained adapters or uncalled bases, had a mean Phred below 15, or lacked an exact constant-primer or identifier match. High-quality paired reads were merged with COPE v1.2.5, and unique nucleotide sequences were defined as clonotypes. MiTCR v1.1 was used to align the clonotypes against IMGT TRBV, TRBD and TRBJ reference segments. The analysis included only V-J combinations with a frequency above 0.0001, which together covered over 98% of the repertoires. The TCS score was defined as F50 (clonal expansion) divided by E x V (chaos), with BLOSUM62-based TCRdist calculated between CDR3 peptides within each V-J. Welch's t-statistics and random forest reduced several hundred V-J features to some 14, which were used in a naive Bayes classifier (R e1071). TCRdb ran its own pipeline on the public reads, namely fastp trimming at Q25 and MiXCR clone calling, and kept in-frame beta chains. When rows share a CDR3 protein, they turn into one entry using the most common DNA and genes. Here the V and J calls rest on TCRdb's processing, not on the authors' analysis. The sample has approximately 360,000 distinct CDR3 sequences on record, around 16% of them singletons. The top ten constitute around a quarter of the sample.

The source is a woman younger than 35 with Graves' hyperthyroidism that later progressed to Graves' ophthalmopathy. The chain couples TRBV5-1 to TRBJ2-3, with 10 junctional bases fitting TRBD2. Sequenced material: blood. The CDR3 here reads CASSLPLAGTDTQYF. Read as DNA, the sequence is TGCGCCAGCAGCTTGCCACTAGCGGGAACAGATACGCAGTATTTT.